This is a list of T cell receptor beta chains from one sample in a study of T cell responses to AZD1222 COVID-19 vaccine. Produced via immunoSEQ multiplex PCR; TCRdb's table is partial and in-frame only. In the table there are about 110,000 clones, more than 70% of which are singletons. The starting material was peripheral blood, obtained on day 0 of MenACWY control vaccination. The receptor set was obtained from an adult in good health. The CDR3 runs from the conserved cysteine through the conserved F or W. A D gene is named only where the DNA matches it firmly. Size tells how often a clone was seen (once, few, many) or the class of an expanded clone, and some rows leave it out.

-	TRBV18	-	TRBJ2-5	CASSPTQAQETQYF	TGTGCCAGCTCACCAACGCAAGCCCAAGAGACCCAGTACTTC
TRBD1	TRBV18	once	TRBJ2-2	CASSPTGGRTGELFF	TGTGCCAGCTCACCAACAGGGGGCCGGACCGGGGAGCTGTTTTTT
TRBD1	TRBV5-4	-	TRBJ2-7	CASRSGTGSRDEQYF	TGTGCCAGCAGGTCCGGGACAGGGTCTCGGGACGAGCAGTACTTC
TRBD1	TRBV5-1	-	TRBJ2-7	CASSFGQGAIEQYF	TGCGCCAGCAGCTTCGGACAGGGGGCAATCGAGCAGTACTTC
-	TRBV5-1	-	TRBJ1-3	CASSFEVSGNTIYF	TGCGCCAGCAGCTTTGAAGTCTCTGGAAACACCATATATTTT
TRBD1	TRBV7-8	-	TRBJ1-2	CASSLGTGANYGYTF	TGTGCCAGCAGCCTGGGGACAGGGGCTAACTATGGCTACACCTTC
-	TRBV5-1	-	TRBJ2-1	CASSLGQGSYNEQFF	TGCGCCAGCAGCTTGGGGCAGGGGAGCTACAATGAGCAGTTCTTC
-	TRBV5-1	-	TRBJ2-3	CASSSGGTDTQYF	TGCGCCAGCAGCTCGGGGGGCACAGATACGCAGTATTTT
TRBD1	TRBV7-8	few	TRBJ1-1	CASSFLGQLNTEAFF	TGTGCCAGCAGCTTCCTGGGACAGTTGAACACTGAAGCTTTCTTT
-	TRBV5-1	-	TRBJ2-4	CASSWGERAKNIQYF	TGCGCCAGCAGCTGGGGGGAAAGGGCCAAAAACATTCAGTACTTC
-	TRBV4-1	-	TRBJ1-2	CASSHRTDYGYTF	TGCGCCAGCAGCCACCGTACAGACTATGGCTACACCTTC
-	TRBV28	-	TRBJ1-1	CASSSVNTEAFF	TGTGCCAGCAGTTCGGTGAACACTGAAGCTTTCTTT
-	TRBV7-2	-	TRBJ2-3	CASSWGASADSDTQYF	TGTGCCAGCAGCTGGGGGGCTAGCGCCGACTCAGATACGCAGTATTTT
-	TRBV7-3	-	TRBJ1-6	CASSLLGQSNSPLHF	TGTGCCAGCAGCTTATTGGGGCAGAGTAATTCACCCCTCCACTTT
-	TRBV30	-	TRBJ1-2	CAWSGGGYGYTF	TGTGCCTGGAGCGGGGGGGGCTATGGCTACACCTTC